The sequence of this TCR beta chain was determined in a study of blood T cells in healthy people across ages. Whole-study context: Template switching caught about one barcoded beta molecule for each two T cells. Study observations and caveats: Strongly correlated with naive T cell percentage was TCR beta diversity.

A second about 7 to 12 cycle PCR used barcoded and J-beta primers. Every molecule of cDNA carried a tag from a template-switch adaptor with 12 random nucleotides. TCRdb analysed the 5' RACE reads with MiXCR anew, one entry per CDR3 protein. The table shows about 590,000 distinct CDR3 sequences, with approximately 30% occurring only once. This clonotype has ten or more counts. The antigen remains unidentified. This CDR3 spans 13 amino acids. The trim removed 6 bases at V and 5 bases at J, leaving 3 bases unmatched. Germline V gene lookup returns CDR1 MNHNY and CDR2 SVGAGI (reference sequence). The chain joins TRBV6-6 to TRBJ1-2; TRBD1 aligns across 10 bases. The sample consisted of blood. The clonotype was recovered from a woman of 80 years or more in good health. Written as DNA, the CDR3 is TGTGCCAGCAGCCCGGACAGGGGGTATGGCTACACCTTC. Encoded protein: CASSPDRGYGYTF.